This TCR beta chain was captured in a study of OX40 agonist ivuxolimab in advanced cancers. Study summary: Ivuxolimab, an antibody acting as an agonist of OX40 (CD134), was used to treat patients. The study's findings and limits: The authors did not determine the antigen specificity of the expanded peripheral T cells. CD4+ and CD8+ blood T cells expanded clonally by week 6 at 0.1 to 3.0 mg/kg.

Profiling relied on immunoSEQ multiplex PCR, and the TCRdb table lists in-frame clones only, not all of them. The sample shows approximately 82,000 clones, roughly 90% of them seen only once. With respect to this clone: Its specificity is unknown.

The receptor comes from an adult with an advanced solid tumor such as melanoma, head and neck, liver or kidney cancer. The sequenced sample was CD4+ or CD8+ T cells sorted from blood, obtained in a trial of the OX40 agonist ivuxolimab.

CDR3 nucleotides: TGTGCCAGCCTCCAGGGGACCATGAACACTGAAGCTTTCTTT. This translates into CASLQGTMNTEAFF. The chain joins TRBV2 to TRBJ1-1, with D perhaps matching TRBD1 (6 bases). There are 14 residues in the CDR3. Deletions cut 8 bases from V and 0 bases from J, with 13 bases between. CDR1 and CDR2 from the germline V gene are SNHLY and FYNNEI. Using reference TRBV2 and TRBJ1-1 for the parts outside the CDR3, the full variable domain is EPEVTQTPSHQVTQMGQEVILRCVPISNHLYFYWYRQILGQKVEFLVSFYNNEISEKSEIFDDQFSVERPDGSNFTLKIRSTKLEDSAMYFCASLQGTMNTEAFFGQGTRLTVV.